Following are 12 T cell receptor beta chains from one sample sequenced in a study of CD8 T cells in ankylosing spondylitis. TCRdb called the 5' RACE reads again in MiXCR, with one record for every CDR3 protein. The data contain about 130,000 distinct CDR3 sequences, about 6.5% of them seen just once; the ten biggest clones take up 9% to 15%. The sequenced sample was blood, either unsorted or a sorted T cell fraction (not recorded which). These receptor sequences come from a male donor with ankylosing spondylitis or in good health (not recorded which).

There are many counts of this clonotype. This rearrangement joins TRBV27 to TRBJ1-6; D is possibly TRBD1 (6 bases). The germline gives CDR1 MNHEY, CDR2 SMNVEV (reference sequence). CDR3 length: 20 residues. V gave up 6 bases and J gave up 0 bases, with 24 bases separating them. CDR3 amino acids: CASRISGGTVLISYNSPLHF. CDR3 sequence (DNA): TGTGCCAGCAGAATATCCGGGGGCACGGTCCTCATCTCCTATAATTCACCCCTCCACTTT.

This clonotype occurred many times. Relative to the germline gene, one junction end is altered; a read error may explain this. The rearrangement joins TRBV28 to TRBJ2-3; 9 positions agree with TRBD2. In germline, CDR1 is MDHEN, CDR2 SYDVKM. This CDR3 spans 11 amino acids. The CDR3 nucleotides are TGCCTTAGCGGGAGCCCAGATACGCAGTATTTT. Translation: CLSGSPDTQYF. Combining the CDR3 with reference TRBV28 and TRBJ2-3 gives the whole variable domain DVKVTQSSRYLVKRTGEKVFLECVQDMDHENMFWYRQDPGLGLRLIYFSYDVKMKEKGDIPEGYSVSREKKERFSLILESASTNQTSMYLCLSGSPDTQYFGPGTRLTVL.

This clonotype was found many times. The J gene is TRBJ2-5, the V gene TRBV20-1, with a possible D match to TRBD2 (5 bases). CDR3 size: 13 residues. Trimming took off 6 bases at V and 4 bases at J, with 15 bases between the two ends. Per germline, CDR1 DFQATT and CDR2 SNEGSKA (reference sequence). The CDR3 sequence is CSAEGGLRETQYF. The DNA of the CDR3 is TGCAGTGCAGAGGGCGGTCTAAGAGAGACCCAGTACTTC.

This clonotype was recorded at least ten times. The chain recombines TRBV5-6 with TRBJ2-3; TRBD1 or TRBD2 may be the D gene (5 bases each). Trimming removed 4 bases from V and 0 bases from J, with 15 bases in between. Germline lookup yields CDR1 SGHDT and CDR2 YYEEEE. The CDR3 is 16 amino acids. The DNA of the CDR3 is TGTGCCAGCAGCGATGGGGCGGAGGAAAGCACAGATACGCAGTATTTT. As protein: CASSDGAEESTDTQYF.

This clonotype was observed at least ten times. V is TRBV4-3 and J is TRBJ2-7; TRBD1 agrees at 10 bases. The CDR3 sequence is 15 residues long. Germline V lookup: CDR1 LGHNA, CDR2 YSLEER. J gave up 4 bases and V 4 bases, and 7 bases lay outside the gene matches. DNA for the CDR3: TGCGCCAGCAGCCGAGGGACAGGGGATTATTACGAGCAGTACTTC. Translated, it gives CASSRGTGDYYEQYF.

V usage is TRBV11-2 and J usage is TRBJ1-1; tentative D call: TRBD1 (6 bases). The V gene's germline CDR1 is SGHAT and CDR2 FQNNGV. V dropped 0 bases and J dropped 0 bases, with 8 bases sitting between them. There are 15 residues in the CDR3. DNA of the CDR3: TGTGCCAGCAGCTTAGAGGGGGGCATGAACACTGAAGCTTTCTTT. It is translated as CASSLEGGMNTEAFF.

This clonotype has at least ten counts. The chain joins TRBV29-1 to TRBJ2-1; the D is unclear. Germline assignment: CDR1 SQVTM and CDR2 ANQGSEA. V gave up 6 bases and J gave up 4 bases, with 16 bases separating them. CDR3 length: 14 residues. In DNA form, the CDR3 reads TGCAGCGTGGACCTCCCCCAGAAATACAATGAGCAGTTCTTC. It translates to CSVDLPQKYNEQFF.

This clonotype was observed at least ten times. The V and J genes are TRBV7-2 and TRBJ1-3; no firm D call. Germline V CDR1 and CDR2: SGHTA, FQGNSA. The CDR3 is 16 amino acids. Trimming removed 4 bases at V and 4 bases at J, with 17 bases between. CDR3 protein: CASSSRPGVDGNTIYF. The CDR3 DNA sequence: TGTGCCAGCAGCTCACGACCCGGGGTTGACGGAAACACCATATATTTT.

This clonotype showed up many times. This sequence joins TRBV5-1 and TRBJ1-1; 11 bases are a match to TRBD1. The CDR3 extends over 16 amino acids. The ends lost 1 base at V and 4 bases at J; junction bases unmatched: 6. CDR1 is SGHRS, CDR2 YFSETQ, per germline. As DNA, the CDR3 is TGCGCCAGCAGCTTGAAAGCCGGGACAGGGGGCACTGAAGCTTTCTTT. Protein: CASSLKAGTGGTEAFF.

This clonotype was observed many times. The chain is built from TRBV14 and TRBJ1-1, with a weak D call TRBD1 (5 bases). V was cut by 0 bases and J by 3 bases, with 8 bases left in between. CDR1 and CDR2 (germline): SGHDN, FVKESK. CDR3 length: 14 residues. CDR3 coding DNA: TGTGCCAGCAGCCAAGATCTGGGGCACACTGAAGCTTTCTTT. Its translation is CASSQDLGHTEAFF.

This clonotype was counted many times. The chain couples TRBV5-1 to TRBJ2-6; the match to TRBD1 covers 8 bases. The CDR3 totals 17 residues. CDR1 and CDR2 (germline): SGHRS, YFSETQ. Unmatched junction bases numbered 6, after V lost 4 bases and J lost 0 bases. In DNA, the CDR3 is TGCGCCAGCAGCAGGGGACAGGTGGGCTCTGGGGCCAACGTCCTGACTTTC. Encoded protein: CASSRGQVGSGANVLTF.

This clonotype was picked up many times. The chain combines TRBV5-1 with TRBJ1-6; a weak D match, TRBD1 (5 bases). This CDR3 contains 16 residues. Germline CDR1 reads SGHRS; CDR2 reads YFSETQ. V lost 2 bases and J lost 0, with 9 bases in between. CDR3 sequence: CASSFEGSSYNSPLHF. The CDR3 DNA is TGCGCCAGCAGCTTCGAGGGGAGCTCCTATAATTCACCCCTCCACTTT.